Listed below are T cell receptor beta chains from one sample, sequenced in a study of beta chain features in type 1 diabetes. TCRdb's table, derived via immunoSEQ multiplex PCR, lists solely in-frame clones and lacks some. Here the sample spans over 350,000 clones, around 15% being singletons. Sequenced: naive CD4+ T cells from blood. The origin of the receptors is a woman between 18 and 30 years old in good health. Each CDR3 is given with its conserved first and last residue. The D gene is left open where the match is weak. The listing skips clone size in some rows; elsewhere it reads once, few, many or a size class.

V: TRBV28
size: -
D: TRBD1
length: 16
J: TRBJ2-1
DNA: TGTGCCAGCAGGACGACGGGACAGGGGGATTGGAATGAGCAGTTCTTC
CDR3: CASRTTGQGDWNEQFF

V: TRBV27
size: few
D: -
length: 13
J: TRBJ2-1
DNA: TGTGCCAGCAGTTCCGTCCCGGACAATGAGCAGTTCTTC
CDR3: CASSSVPDNEQFF

V: TRBV4-2
size: -
D: -
length: 16
J: TRBJ2-7
DNA: TGTGCCAGCAGCCAAGAGCTCAACGGGAACTCCTACGAGCAGTACTTC
CDR3: CASSQELNGNSYEQYF

V: TRBV4-1
size: -
D: -
length: 15
J: TRBJ2-7
DNA: TGCGCCAGCAGCCAAGAAGGGGCAGCTCTCTACGAGCAGTACTTC
CDR3: CASSQEGAALYEQYF

V: TRBV7-2
size: -
D: -
length: 14
J: TRBJ1-1
DNA: TGTGCCAGCAGCTTAGCGGCCCTTAACACTGAAGCTTTCTTT
CDR3: CASSLAALNTEAFF

V: TRBV28
size: -
D: TRBD1
length: 14
J: TRBJ1-5
DNA: TGTGCCAGCCCGCAGGACAGGGTCAATCAGCCCCAGCATTTT
CDR3: CASPQDRVNQPQHF

V: TRBV28
size: few
D: -
length: 12
J: TRBJ1-1
DNA: TGTGCCAGCAGTCTAGTGGGCACTGAAGCTTTCTTT
CDR3: CASSLVGTEAFF

V: TRBV7-8
size: few
D: -
length: 15
J: TRBJ2-1
DNA: TGTGCCAGCAGCCCTAAAGCGGAGGCCTACAATGAGCAGTTCTTC
CDR3: CASSPKAEAYNEQFF

V: TRBV7-9
size: few
D: -
length: 11
J: TRBJ1-1
DNA: TGTGCCAGCAGCCGGAACACTGAAGCTTTCTTT
CDR3: CASSRNTEAFF

V: TRBV6-5
size: few
D: -
length: 11
J: TRBJ2-3
DNA: TGTGCCAGCGCCCAGGGAGATACGCAGTATTTT
CDR3: CASAQGDTQYF

V: TRBV5-1
size: -
D: TRBD2
length: 15
J: TRBJ2-1
DNA: TGCGCCAGCAGCTTGAGTTTAGCGGGAAACAATGAGCAGTTCTTC
CDR3: CASSLSLAGNNEQFF

V: TRBV7-3
size: -
D: TRBD2
length: 15
J: TRBJ2-3
DNA: TGTGCCAGCAGCTCCGGGACTAGCACCACAGATACGCAGTATTTT
CDR3: CASSSGTSTTDTQYF

V: TRBV7-9
size: few
D: TRBD2
length: 14
J: TRBJ2-3
DNA: TGTGCCAGCAGCTTAGGAGCGGGAGCAGATACGCAGTATTTT
CDR3: CASSLGAGADTQYF

V: TRBV28
size: -
D: TRBD2
length: 14
J: TRBJ2-7
DNA: TGTGCCAGCAAGGGAACACTAGCGCCTAACGAGCAGTACTTC
CDR3: CASKGTLAPNEQYF

V: TRBV7-2
size: -
D: TRBD2
length: 16
J: TRBJ2-1
DNA: TGTGCCAGCAGCGAGACGGGACTAGCGGGCTACAATGAGCAGTTCTTC
CDR3: CASSETGLAGYNEQFF

V: TRBV28
size: -
D: -
length: 13
J: TRBJ2-7
DNA: TGTGCCAGCAGTTTAATATCGTCCTACGAGCAGTACTTC
CDR3: CASSLISSYEQYF

V: TRBV30
size: -
D: -
length: 12
J: TRBJ2-3
DNA: TGTGCCTGGAGTGCCGGGACAGATACGCAGTATTTT
CDR3: CAWSAGTDTQYF

V: TRBV18
size: -
D: TRBD1
length: 14
J: TRBJ2-7
DNA: TGTGCCAGCTCTCAAGACAGGGGGAGCTACGAGCAGTACTTC
CDR3: CASSQDRGSYEQYF

V: TRBV9
size: -
D: TRBD2
length: 16
J: TRBJ2-3
DNA: TGTGCCAGCAGCGCTAGACTAGCGGGCAGCACAGATACGCAGTATTTT
CDR3: CASSARLAGSTDTQYF

V: TRBV28
size: -
D: -
length: 12
J: TRBJ2-7
DNA: TGTGCCAGCAGATCAACACAGGACGAGCAGTACTTC
CDR3: CASRSTQDEQYF

V: TRBV10-3
size: few
D: TRBD1
length: 14
J: TRBJ2-7
DNA: TGTGCCATCAGAACCGGACAGGGGAGCTACGAGCAGTACTTC
CDR3: CAIRTGQGSYEQYF

V: TRBV18
size: few
D: TRBD1
length: 15
J: TRBJ1-1
DNA: TGTGCCAGCTCACCACTGGACAGGGAGGGCACTGAAGCTTTCTTT
CDR3: CASSPLDREGTEAFF

V: TRBV2
size: -
D: -
length: 14
J: TRBJ2-3
DNA: TGTGCCAGCAGGGTCGCGGACTCGAGAGATACGCAGTATTTT
CDR3: CASRVADSRDTQYF

V: TRBV9
size: -
D: TRBD2
length: 18
J: TRBJ2-3
DNA: TGTGCCAGCAGCGTAGCCCCCACTAGCGGGAGTCGGACAGATACGCAGTATTTT
CDR3: CASSVAPTSGSRTDTQYF

V: TRBV28
size: -
D: -
length: 15
J: TRBJ2-3
DNA: TGTGCCAGCAGGTCGCCTAGGAGTAGGACAGATACGCAGTATTTT
CDR3: CASRSPRSRTDTQYF

V: TRBV27
size: once
D: TRBD1
length: 14
J: TRBJ1-2
DNA: TGTGCCAGCAGGAATGACAGGGAATACTATGGCTACACCTTC
CDR3: CASRNDREYYGYTF

V: TRBV27
size: few
D: -
length: 14
J: TRBJ1-5
DNA: TGTGCCAGCAGTTTAGCAGAGGGGAGGCAGCCCCAGCATTTT
CDR3: CASSLAEGRQPQHF

V: TRBV30
size: -
D: TRBD2
length: 16
J: TRBJ2-3
DNA: TGTGCCTGGAGTCGGGGGGGAGCCGGTCCTCGGGATACGCAGTATTTT
CDR3: CAWSRGGAGPRDTQYF

V: TRBV29-1
size: -
D: TRBD1
length: 13
J: TRBJ1-4
DNA: TGCAGCGGGGGACAGGGGGCTCTAGAAAAACTGTTTTTT
CDR3: CSGGQGALEKLFF

V: TRBV5-1
size: -
D: -
length: 13
J: TRBJ1-5
DNA: TGCGCCAGCAGCTTGGAGGGGCGTCAGCCCCAGCATTTT
CDR3: CASSLEGRQPQHF

V: TRBV5-4
size: few
D: -
length: 13
J: TRBJ1-2
DNA: TGTGCCAGCAGCCCGGGAGGGGACTATGGCTACACCTTC
CDR3: CASSPGGDYGYTF

V: TRBV2
size: -
D: TRBD1
length: 16
J: TRBJ2-1
DNA: TGTGCCAGCAGCCCGGGACAGGTGATTTCCTACAATGAGCAGTTCTTC
CDR3: CASSPGQVISYNEQFF

V: TRBV4-3
size: few
D: TRBD1
length: 16
J: TRBJ1-2
DNA: TGCGCCAGCAGCGGAGCACCGGGACAGCTTCACTATGGCTACACCTTC
CDR3: CASSGAPGQLHYGYTF

V: TRBV27
size: -
D: TRBD2
length: 15
J: TRBJ2-3
DNA: TGTGCCAGCAGTTTTAGCGGGAGGGGGACAGATACGCAGTATTTT
CDR3: CASSFSGRGTDTQYF

V: TRBV28
size: -
D: -
length: 14
J: TRBJ2-3
DNA: TGTGCCAGCAGTTGGGGAGCGGGCGCAGATACGCAGTATTTT
CDR3: CASSWGAGADTQYF

V: TRBV4-1
size: -
D: TRBD2
length: 16
J: TRBJ2-1
DNA: TGCGCCAGCAGCCAAACCGGGACTAGCGGGAACAATGAGCAGTTCTTC
CDR3: CASSQTGTSGNNEQFF

V: TRBV30
size: few
D: -
length: 15
J: TRBJ2-7
DNA: TGTGCCTGGACCCACCAGAAGGAGCTAGGTTACGAGCAGTACTTC
CDR3: CAWTHQKELGYEQYF

V: TRBV28
size: -
D: -
length: 14
J: TRBJ2-1
DNA: TGTGCCAGCAGTTTATACGCGGCCGGTAATGAGCAGTTCTTC
CDR3: CASSLYAAGNEQFF

V: TRBV6-1
size: -
D: TRBD1
length: 12
J: TRBJ2-5
DNA: TGTGCCAGCAGGGGGACAGGACAGACCCAGTACTTC
CDR3: CASRGTGQTQYF

V: TRBV5-1
size: few
D: -
length: 15
J: TRBJ2-7
DNA: TGCGCCAGCAGCCCGCGGGGTCCAGGTTCCTACGAGCAGTACTTC
CDR3: CASSPRGPGSYEQYF

V: TRBV15
size: few
D: -
length: 15
J: TRBJ2-7
DNA: TGTGCCACCCCCGGTTTTGCTAGTGGGTCCTACGAGCAGTACTTC
CDR3: CATPGFASGSYEQYF

V: TRBV28
size: few
D: TRBD2
length: 14
J: TRBJ2-7
DNA: TGTGCCAGCAGTCAAGCGGGAGGGAAGCGCGAGCAGTACTTC
CDR3: CASSQAGGKREQYF

V: TRBV7-6
size: -
D: TRBD1
length: 14
J: TRBJ1-5
DNA: TGTGCCAGCAGCCGACAGGGGGGCAGTCAGCCCCAGCATTTT
CDR3: CASSRQGGSQPQHF

V: TRBV6-5
size: -
D: -
length: 12
J: TRBJ2-2
DNA: TGTGCCAGCATTAAGAGCACCGGGGAGCTGTTTTTT
CDR3: CASIKSTGELFF

V: TRBV28
size: -
D: TRBD1
length: 15
J: TRBJ2-5
DNA: TGTGCCAGCAGCTTCCTAGACAGGGGGCAGGAGACCCAGTACTTC
CDR3: CASSFLDRGQETQYF

V: TRBV5-4
size: -
D: TRBD2
length: 16
J: TRBJ2-5
DNA: TGTGCCAGCAGCACAGTCGGGACTACCCTACAAGAGACCCAGTACTTC
CDR3: CASSTVGTTLQETQYF

V: TRBV29-1
size: -
D: -
length: 11
J: TRBJ1-2
DNA: TGCAGCGTTGAAAGACAGTATGGCTACACCTTC
CDR3: CSVERQYGYTF

V: TRBV18
size: -
D: TRBD1
length: 13
J: TRBJ2-5
DNA: TGTGCCAGCTCAAGGGACAGGCAAGAGACCCAGTACTTC
CDR3: CASSRDRQETQYF